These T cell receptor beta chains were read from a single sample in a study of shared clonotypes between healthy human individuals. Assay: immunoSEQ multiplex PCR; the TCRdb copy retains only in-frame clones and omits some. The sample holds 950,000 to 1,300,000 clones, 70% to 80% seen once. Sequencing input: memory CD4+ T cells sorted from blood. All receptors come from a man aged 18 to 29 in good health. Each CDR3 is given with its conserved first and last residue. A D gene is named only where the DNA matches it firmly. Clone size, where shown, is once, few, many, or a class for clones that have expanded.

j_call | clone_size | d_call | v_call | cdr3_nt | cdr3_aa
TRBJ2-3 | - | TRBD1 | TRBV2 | TGTGCCAGCAGCGTCAGGGGGCGAGAAGATACGCAGTATTTT | CASSVRGREDTQYF
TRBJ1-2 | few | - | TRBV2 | TGTGCCAGCAGGGCGGGAGACACGGAGAACTATGGCTACACCTTC | CASRAGDTENYGYTF
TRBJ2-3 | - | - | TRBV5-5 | TGTGCCAGCAGTTCACTATCGTTTGGCACAGATACGCAGTATTTT | CASSSLSFGTDTQYF
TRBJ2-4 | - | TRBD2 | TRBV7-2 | TGTGCCAGCAGCTCAGGGACTAGCGGGAGCGGGGACATTCAGTACTTC | CASSSGTSGSGDIQYF
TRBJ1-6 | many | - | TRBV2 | TGTGCCAGCAGTGAGATGCTGCCCCTCCACTTT | CASSEMLPLHF
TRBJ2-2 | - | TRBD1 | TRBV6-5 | TGTGCCAGCAGTAGGGACAGGGAGGTGTTTTTT | CASSRDREVFF
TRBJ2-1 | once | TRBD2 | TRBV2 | TGTGCCAGCAGTGAATTGGAACTAGCGGGAGGGTACAATGAGCAGTTCTTC | CASSELELAGGYNEQFF
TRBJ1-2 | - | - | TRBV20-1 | TGCAGTACCCTAGGGACCTATGGCTACACCTTC | CSTLGTYGYTF
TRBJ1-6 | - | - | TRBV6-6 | TGTGCCAGCATTTTCCAGGTCCTGGGTTCACCCCTCCACTTT | CASIFQVLGSPLHF
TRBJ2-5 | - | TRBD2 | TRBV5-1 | TGCGCCAGCAGCTTGCAGCGGGGGGGCCAAGAGACCCAGTACTTC | CASSLQRGGQETQYF
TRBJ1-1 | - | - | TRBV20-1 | TGCAGTGCTAGACAGAATGAAGCTTTCTTT | CSARQNEAFF
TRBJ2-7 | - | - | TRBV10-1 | TGCGCCAGTTTCCGGGACCCCCCCTACGAGCAGTACTTC | CASFRDPPYEQYF
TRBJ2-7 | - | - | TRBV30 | TGTGCCTGGAGTGTACGGGGGTTCTACGAGCAGTACTTC | CAWSVRGFYEQYF
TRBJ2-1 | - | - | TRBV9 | TGTGCCAGCAACCGACAGTCCCTTTACAATGAGCAGTTCTTC | CASNRQSLYNEQFF